This TCR beta chain appears in the sequencing data of a study of T cell responses to AZD1222 COVID-19 vaccine. About the study: Samples with a second dose at about 4 or about 12 weeks were pooled together. General study points: Spike-specific TCRs gained breadth and depth after people received two AZD1222 doses.

This CDR3 is 15 amino acids long. Per the germline V gene, CDR1 is SGHDN and CDR2 is FVKESK. Between the trimmed V and J ends, which lost 4 bases and 10 bases, there was a span of 17 bases. The assay was immunoSEQ multiplex PCR, and TCRdb's table has in-frame clones only and misses some. This table has some 69,000 clones, about 85% appearing once. In regard to this clone: Its target is not known.

The chain carries TRBV14 and TRBJ1-6, with a weak D call TRBD1 (5 bases). The sequences come from peripheral blood, collected on day 0 of AZD1222 vaccination. The receptor's source is an adult in good health. The CDR3 is CASSRGRDGGSPLHF. In DNA form, the CDR3 reads TGTGCCAGCAGCCGGGGACGGGACGGCGGGTCACCCCTCCACTTT.